This passage covers 32 T cell receptor beta chains from one sample sequenced in a study of blood T cell repertoires in COVID-19. The assay was immunoSEQ multiplex PCR, and TCRdb's table has in-frame clones only and misses some. The repertoire has hundreds of thousands of clones, around 88% of them found once; the top ten carry around 12%. The sequenced material came from peripheral blood. All receptors come from a woman between 65 and 79 years old with COVID-19, enrolled during active disease.

CDR3 region: CASSSGGGSTDTQYF. The CDR3 region has the DNA TGTGCCAGCAGCTCAGGCGGGGGCAGCACAGATACGCAGTATTTT. The V gene is TRBV5-8, the J gene TRBJ2-3, with D perhaps TRBD2 (7 bases). Trimming stripped 3 bases from V and 0 bases from J, with 11 bases between. The CDR3 loop spans 15 amino acids. Germline-derived CDR1 and CDR2 are SGHTS and YDEGEE. The whole variable domain, remainder taken from reference TRBV5-8 and TRBJ2-3, is EAGVTQSPTHLIKTRGQQATLRCSPISGHTSVYWYQQALGLGLQFLLWYDEGEERNRGNFPPRFSGRQFPNYSSELNVNALELEDSALYLCASSSGGGSTDTQYFGPGTRLTVL.

This clone came up once. J is TRBJ2-2 and V is TRBV7-2; 9 nucleotides line up with TRBD1. Trimming cost V 3 bases and J 6 bases; bases outside gene matches: 11. Germline assignment: CDR1 SGHTA and CDR2 FQGNSA. This CDR3 has 17 residues. The CDR3 nucleotides read TGTGCCAGCAGCTTGACCCCGGGACAGGGAATACCCGGGGAGCTGTTTTTT. This sequence encodes CASSLTPGQGIPGELFF.

This rearrangement joins TRBV7-2 to TRBJ2-7; D might be TRBD1 (6 bases). Trimming took off 1 base at V and 4 bases at J, with 11 bases between the two ends. The CDR3 consists of 14 residues. CDR1 SGHTA and CDR2 FQGNSA come from the germline V gene. The CDR3 region has the DNA TGTGCCAGCAGCTTAGATGGACAGAATTACGAGCAGTACTTC. Amino acids: CASSLDGQNYEQYF.

V and J are TRBV19 and TRBJ1-4; D is possibly TRBD1 (5 bases). Per the germline V gene, CDR1 is LNHDA and CDR2 is SQIVND (reference sequence). This CDR3 has 14 amino acids. V was shortened by 5 bases and J by 5 bases, with 12 bases between the two germline ends. CDR3: CASSLPTVNEKLFF. Written as DNA, the CDR3 is TGTGCCAGTAGTCTGCCGACAGTGAATGAAAAACTGTTTTTT. Drawing the rest from reference TRBV19 and TRBJ1-4, the complete variable domain is DGGITQSPKYLFRKEGQNVTLSCEQNLNHDAMYWYRQDPGQGLRLIYYSQIVNDFQKGDIAEGYSVSREKKESFPLTVTSAQKNPTAFYLCASSLPTVNEKLFFGSGTQLSVL.

The chain joins TRBV7-6 to TRBJ1-2; D remains ambiguous. Deletions cut 3 bases from V and 4 bases from J, with 9 bases between. Germline assignment: CDR1 SGHVS and CDR2 FNYEAQ. The CDR3 runs 13 residues. CDR3 loop: CASSLGHSYGYTF. In nucleotides, the CDR3 is TGTGCCAGCAGCTTGGGCCACTCCTATGGCTACACCTTC.

J is TRBJ2-6 and V is TRBV5-1, with D unclear. This CDR3 has 15 amino acids. Germline V gene data show CDR1 as SGHRS and CDR2 as YFSETQ. V lost 5 bases and J lost 4, with 13 bases in between. CDR3 in amino acids: CASSPTLGGANVLTF. CDR3 in DNA: TGCGCCAGCAGTCCAACTCTAGGAGGGGCCAACGTCCTGACTTTC. Together with reference TRBV5-1 and TRBJ2-6, the CDR3 gives the full variable domain: KAGVTQTPRYLIKTRGQQVTLSCSPISGHRSVSWYQQTPGQGLQFLFEYFSETQRNKGNFPGRFSGRQFSNSRSEMNVSTLELGDSALYLCASSPTLGGANVLTFGAGSRLTVL.

The gene calls are TRBV30 and TRBJ2-2; D is possibly TRBD2 (7 bases). This CDR3 contains 14 residues. V was cut by 4 bases and J by 2 bases, with 11 bases left in between. CDR1 GTSNPN and CDR2 SVGIG come from the germline V gene (reference sequence). CDR3 in amino acids: CAWKAGANTGELFF. Here the CDR3 DNA reads TGTGCCTGGAAGGCGGGGGCCAACACCGGGGAGCTGTTTTTT. Full variable domain (rest looked up from reference TRBV30 and TRBJ2-2): SQTIHQWPATLVQPVGSPLSLECTVEGTSNPNLYWYRQAAGRGLQLLFYSVGIGQISSEVPQNLSASRPQDRQFILSSKKLLLSDSGFYLCAWKAGANTGELFFGEGSRLTVL.

V and J are TRBV14 and TRBJ2-7; a possible D gene is TRBD2 (6 bases). With 4 bases removed from V and 6 bases from J, the gap between germline ends came to 13 bases. The CDR3 totals 13 residues. The germline gives CDR1 SGHDN, CDR2 FVKESK. CDR3 coding DNA: TGTGCCAGCAGCCCTGGGGCCGGGGGCGAGCAGTACTTC. Protein product: CASSPGAGGEQYF.

This chain uses TRBV11-2 with TRBJ2-7, with D maybe TRBD2 (6 bases). The V gene lost 0 bases and the J gene lost 7 bases, with 10 bases spanning the gap. This CDR3 is built from 13 residues. CDR1 and CDR2 from the germline V gene are SGHAT and FQNNGV. This CDR3 reads CASSLDPGGEQYF. The CDR3 nucleotides read TGTGCCAGCAGCTTAGATCCTGGAGGGGAGCAGTACTTC. The full variable domain, completed using reference TRBV11-2 and TRBJ2-7, is EAGVAQSPRYKIIEKRQSVAFWCNPISGHATLYWYQQILGQGPKLLIQFQNNGVVDDSQLPKDRFSAERLKGVDSTLKIQPAKLEDSAVYLCASSLDPGGEQYFGPGTRLTVT.

J is TRBJ1-5 and V is TRBV28; unclear D gene. V lost 10 bases and J 7 bases, leaving 14 bases between the germline ends. CDR1 is MDHEN, CDR2 SYDVKM, per germline. This CDR3 is built from 12 residues. The CDR3 loop reads CATIGAMQPQHF. The CDR3 DNA follows: TGTGCCACCATAGGAGCCATGCAGCCCCAGCATTTT.

The chain has TRBV7-9 and TRBJ2-7; 7 bases are a match to TRBD1. Germline V gene data show CDR1 as SEHNR and CDR2 as FQNEAQ (reference sequence). J lost 5 bases, V lost 0 bases, and 4 bases had no gene match. CDR3 length: 14 residues. CDR3: CASSLAKGGHEQYF. The CDR3 DNA reads as TGTGCCAGCAGCTTAGCCAAAGGGGGCCACGAGCAGTACTTC.

The CDR3 DNA sequence: TGTGCCATCAGTGATATAGGGGCCGCCGGGGAGCTGTTTTTT. It specifies CAISDIGAAGELFF. This sequence joins TRBV10-3 and TRBJ2-2; maybe TRBD1 (5 bases). Trimming took off 3 bases at V and 6 bases at J, with 11 bases between the two ends. Germline V gene lookup returns CDR1 ENHRY and CDR2 SYGVKD. The CDR3 loop spans 14 amino acids.

There are a few counts of this clone. The chain carries TRBV4-1 and TRBJ2-1; 9 nucleotides agree with TRBD1. This CDR3 spans 16 amino acids. Looked up from germline, CDR1 is MGHRA and CDR2 is YSYEKL. Trimming cost V 3 bases and J 4 bases; bases outside gene matches: 7. The CDR3 is CASSQPPGQGYNEQFF. CDR3 in DNA: TGCGCCAGCAGCCAGCCTCCGGGACAGGGATACAATGAGCAGTTCTTC.

This chain connects TRBV7-9 to TRBJ2-7; 9 bases are shared with TRBD1. Germline V lookup: CDR1 SEHNR, CDR2 FQNEAQ (reference sequence). V lost 6 bases to trimming and J lost 3 bases; unmatched junction nucleotides: 9. The CDR3 totals 15 residues. The CDR3 DNA reads TGTGCCAGCAGTTTCTCGGACAGGGGCAACTACGAGCAGTACTTC. Amino acids: CASSFSDRGNYEQYF.

The chain combines TRBV18 with TRBJ2-3, with D perhaps matching TRBD2 (6 bases). The CDR3 contains 17 residues. With 3 bases removed from V and 0 bases from J, the gap between germline ends came to 16 bases. The germline V gene has CDR1 KGHSH and CDR2 LQKENI. Here the CDR3 DNA reads TGTGCCAGCTCACCTTGGAGGGGAGAACTAAGCACAGATACGCAGTATTTT. Its protein is CASSPWRGELSTDTQYF.

This chain links TRBV11-3 with TRBJ2-7, with D tentatively TRBD1 (6 bases). The CDR3 spans 15 residues. V lost 4 bases and J 2 bases, leaving 15 bases between the germline ends. Germline lookup yields CDR1 SGHNT and CDR2 YENEEA. For the CDR3, the DNA is TGTGCCAGCAGCTGCCCAGACAGGCAGACCTACGAGCAGTACTTC. Residues: CASSCPDRQTYEQYF.

The rearrangement uses TRBV7-2 and TRBJ2-1; 8 bases agree with TRBD2. V lost 11 bases to trimming and J lost 2 bases; unmatched junction nucleotides: 11. Germline loops: CDR1 SGHTA, CDR2 FQGNSA. This CDR3 comprises 15 residues. CDR3 residues: CAVSTGGAAYNEQFF. In DNA, the CDR3 is TGTGCCGTCAGTACGGGGGGGGCGGCCTACAATGAGCAGTTCTTC.

This chain connects TRBV3-1 (or the pseudogene TRBV3-2) to TRBJ1-2, with unresolved D. Per the germline V gene, CDR1 is LGHDT and CDR2 is YNNKEL (reference sequence). The CDR3 runs 13 residues. Trimming took 3 bases from V and 1 from J, leaving 6 bases between them. CDR3 region: CASSHEHNYGYTF. The CDR3 DNA reads as TGTGCCAGCAGCCACGAGCATAACTATGGCTACACCTTC.

J is TRBJ1-2 and V is TRBV3-1 (or the pseudogene TRBV3-2), with D possibly matching TRBD1 (5 bases). Germline-derived CDR1 and CDR2 are LGHDT and YNNKEL (reference sequence). Deletions cut 1 base from V and 7 bases from J, with 10 bases between. The CDR3 is made up of 13 amino acids. As DNA, the CDR3 is TGTGCCAGCAGCCAAGGGGAAGGGGCTGGCTACACCTTC. Protein: CASSQGEGAGYTF.

The V call is TRBV27, the J call TRBJ1-2; 9 bases fit TRBD1. J gave up 8 bases and V 5 bases, and 12 bases lay outside the gene matches. Germline V CDR1 and CDR2: MNHEY, SMNVEV (reference sequence). This CDR3 is built from 15 residues. The chain's CDR3 is CASSPWDRVAEGYTF. In nucleotides, the CDR3 is TGTGCCAGCAGTCCATGGGACAGGGTAGCTGAGGGCTACACCTTC.

The rearrangement joins TRBV18 to TRBJ1-1, with 9 bases identical to TRBD1. Germline V CDR1 and CDR2: KGHSH, LQKENI. This CDR3 comprises 13 residues. V dropped 3 bases and J dropped 8; count of bases not matched to a gene: 4. CDR3 protein: CASSPGGQGEAFF. In DNA, the CDR3 is TGTGCCAGCTCACCCGGGGGACAGGGCGAAGCTTTCTTT.

The V call is TRBV5-6, the J call TRBJ2-3; the match to TRBD2 covers 12 bases. This CDR3 contains 17 residues. Germline CDR1 reads SGHDT; CDR2 reads YYEEEE. Unmatched junction bases numbered 11, after V lost 5 bases and J lost 4 bases. The CDR3 protein is CASSSNLAGGLADTQYF. CDR3 in DNA: TGTGCCAGCAGTTCAAATCTAGCGGGGGGGCTCGCAGATACGCAGTATTTT.

This clone was counted a single time. CDR3 bases: TGTGCCAGCAGCTTGGAACCGGACAGGGGTACGCCCCTCCACTTT. It codes for CASSLEPDRGTPLHF. The rearrangement uses TRBV5-6 and TRBJ1-6; 9 nucleotides match TRBD1. Germline-derived CDR1 and CDR2 are SGHDT and YYEEEE. V gave up 0 bases and J gave up 13 bases; unmatched junction bases: 8. This CDR3 has 15 amino acids.

The V call is TRBV5-1, the J call TRBJ2-2; 7 nucleotides align to TRBD2. V was pared by 2 bases and J by 3 bases, with 7 bases of the junction left unmatched. The CDR3 is 16 amino acids. Germline values: CDR1 SGHRS, CDR2 YFSETQ. The CDR3 nucleotides read TGCGCCAGCAGCTTAGCTGGCGGGGGACACACCGGGGAGCTGTTTTTT. Protein: CASSLAGGGHTGELFF.

The rearrangement uses TRBV3-1 (or the pseudogene TRBV3-2) and TRBJ2-3; 9 bases fit TRBD2. The CDR3 loop spans 15 amino acids. The germline V gene has CDR1 LGHDT and CDR2 YNNKEL (reference sequence). V lost 1 base and J lost 7; bases outside the gene matches: 6. Here the CDR3 reads CASSQVRGGLNTQYF. In nucleotides, the CDR3 is TGTGCCAGCAGCCAAGTGCGGGGGGGCCTGAATACGCAGTATTTT.

The CDR3 spells CASSADRGTYEQYF. The CDR3 nucleotides are TGTGCCAGCAGCGCCGACAGGGGTACGTACGAGCAGTACTTC. The chain is built from TRBV7-9 and TRBJ2-7; 8 nucleotides align to TRBD1. Trimming at V came to 5 bases and at J to 4 bases, leaving 7 bases not matched to a gene. The CDR3 spans 14 residues. CDR1 is SEHNR and CDR2 is FQNEAQ in the germline V gene (reference sequence).

This chain connects TRBV5-1 to TRBJ2-1, with 8 nucleotides matching TRBD2. This CDR3 has 13 amino acids. With V trimmed by 5 bases and J by 8 bases, 6 bases remained unmatched. Germline V gene sequence: CDR1 SGHRS, CDR2 YFSETQ. The CDR3 protein is CASRKAGGDEQFF. The DNA for the CDR3 is TGCGCCAGCAGAAAGGCGGGGGGTGATGAGCAGTTCTTC.

The chain carries TRBV24-1 and TRBJ2-1; the match to TRBD1 covers 7 bases. Germline V CDR1 and CDR2: KGHDR, SFDVKD. This CDR3 has 14 amino acids. The V gene end was trimmed by 3 bases and the J gene end by 6 bases; junction bases not matched to a gene: 4. CDR3: CATSDDRVGNEQFF. The CDR3 region has the DNA TGTGCCACCAGTGATGACAGGGTAGGCAATGAGCAGTTCTTC.

The V and J genes are TRBV9 and TRBJ1-1; TRBD1 matches 7 bases. The CDR3 has 15 amino acids. With 2 bases clipped from V and 0 bases from J, the junction kept 4 bases outside the gene matches. Germline lookup yields CDR1 SGDLS and CDR2 YYNGEE. The chain's CDR3 is CASSVGQVMNTEAFF. DNA for the CDR3: TGTGCCAGCAGCGTCGGACAGGTGATGAACACTGAAGCTTTCTTT.

The chain employs TRBV2 and TRBJ1-1, with TRBD1 as a possible D gene (6 bases). The CDR3 consists of 14 residues. V was shortened by 6 bases and J by 1 base, with 12 bases between the two germline ends. Germline CDR1 is SNHLY and CDR2 is FYNNEI. The CDR3 spells CASRSGGSNTEAFF. DNA for the CDR3: TGTGCCAGCAGATCGGGGGGCTCGAACACTGAAGCTTTCTTT.

This sequence joins TRBV27 and TRBJ2-1; D perhaps matches TRBD2 (6 bases). Germline V gives CDR1 MNHEY, CDR2 SMNVEV (reference sequence). V was clipped by 3 bases and J by 7 bases, with 10 bases between them. This CDR3 comprises 13 residues. The CDR3 nucleotides are TGTGCCAGCAGTTTCCCTGGAGGGAATGAGCAGTTCTTC. Its translation is CASSFPGGNEQFF.

The chain recombines TRBV6-2 or TRBV6-3 with TRBJ1-1; tentative D call: TRBD1 (5 bases). There are 14 residues in the CDR3. In germline, CDR1 is MNHEY, CDR2 SVGEGT. V was shortened by 6 bases and J by 6 bases, with 17 bases between the two germline ends. The CDR3 spells CASSPPQGIAEAFF. The CDR3 region has the DNA TGTGCCAGCAGCCCACCTCAGGGCATAGCTGAAGCTTTCTTT.